What follows describes a single T cell receptor beta chain. This entry is derived from a study of blood T cell repertoires in COVID-19. As for the study in general: The United States, Italy and Spain were the sources of the acute and convalescent COVID-19 samples.

Only in-frame clones appear in the TCRdb table, and some are missing; sequencing was by immunoSEQ multiplex PCR. The sample comprises some 280,000 clones, around 86% of which are singletons, and 2.5% to 3% rests with the top ten. The V gene lost 1 base and the J gene lost 7 bases, with 15 bases spanning the gap. This CDR3 spans 15 amino acids. CDR1 is LGHNA, CDR2 YSLEER, per germline. The gene calls are TRBV4-3 and TRBJ2-3; D remains ambiguous. This sequence originates from a woman aged 25 to 45 with active or convalescent COVID-19. Sequences were obtained from peripheral blood. The DNA of the CDR3 is TGCGCCAGCAGCCAAGCAGTAACATCCCGAAATACGCAGTATTTT. It yields the protein CASSQAVTSRNTQYF.